These 19 T cell receptor beta chains were all obtained from the same sample, sequenced in a study of CD8 T cells in ankylosing spondylitis (dated by TCRdb to 2015 to 2018). What the study reported, not specific to this receptor: A TCR beta motif of several highly homologous amino acid variants appeared characteristic of blood from ankylosing spondylitis patients.

These TCRs' antigens remain unknown. Library preparation was by 5' RACE. The data were produced on an Illumina HiSeq 2500. TCRdb redid the processing of the public reads, applying fastp at Q25 and MiXCR, and retained in-frame beta chains. Rows matching on CDR3 protein sequence are summarized as one entry with the most common DNA and genes. Counted in this sample were fewer than 750,000 distinct CDR3 sequences; 19% of them appeared once. Under 20% of the sample rests with the top ten. What was sequenced was blood, either unsorted or a sorted T cell fraction (not recorded which). These receptors originate from a male donor with ankylosing spondylitis.

This clonotype was detected ten times or more. This chain links TRBV24-1 with TRBJ2-1; 9 bases are a match to TRBD1. The trim removed 7 bases at V and 3 bases at J, leaving 6 bases unmatched. Germline V lookup: CDR1 KGHDR, CDR2 SFDVKD. CDR3 length equals 15 residues. The CDR3 is CATSTDRGYYNEQFF. CDR3 nucleotide sequence: TGTGCCACCAGCACCGACAGGGGGTACTACAATGAGCAGTTCTTC.

This clonotype showed up many times. This chain links TRBV29-1 with TRBJ1-2; D is uncertain. The CDR3 is made up of 13 amino acids. Germline-derived CDR1 and CDR2 are SQVTM and ANQGSEA. V was cut by 8 bases and J by 2 bases, with 15 bases left in between. CDR3 bases: TGCAGCACTCGGGCAGACCCAAACTATGGCTACACCTTC. Translation: CSTRADPNYGYTF.

The V call is TRBV5-1, the J call TRBJ2-7; D might be TRBD1 (5 bases). Germline loops: CDR1 SGHRS, CDR2 YFSETQ. Trimming shortened V by 2 bases and J by 0 bases, and 12 bases separated the two germline ends. The CDR3 has 15 residues. The DNA for the CDR3 is TGCGCCAGCAGCTTATGGCAGGGCGGCTCCTACGAGCAGTACTTC. Encoded protein: CASSLWQGGSYEQYF.

The chain joins TRBV25-1 to TRBJ2-2, with 7 bases lining up with TRBD1. There are 15 residues in the CDR3. Per germline, CDR1 MGHDK and CDR2 SYGVNS. The V and J ends lost 0 bases and 7 bases, in that order; junction bases with no gene match: 5. In DNA form, the CDR3 reads TGTGCCAGCAGTGAATATGGGGACAGCAACGGGGAGCTGTTTTTT. Translating gives CASSEYGDSNGELFF.

The chain uses TRBV7-9 and TRBJ2-5; D gene unclear. The CDR3 loop spans 15 amino acids. The V and J ends lost 4 bases and 1 base respectively, with 13 bases between them. CDR1 SEHNR and CDR2 FQNEAQ come from the germline V gene (reference sequence). CDR3 region: CASSSSQTLQETQYF. CDR3 nucleotide sequence: TGTGCCAGCAGCTCCTCCCAGACTCTCCAAGAGACCCAGTACTTC.

The chain recombines TRBV29-1 with TRBJ2-1; D is undetermined. This CDR3 has 11 amino acids. Between the trimmed V and J ends, which lost 6 bases and 10 bases, there was a span of 13 bases. From germline, CDR1 is SQVTM and CDR2 ANQGSEA. Here the CDR3 DNA reads TGCAGCGTCCGTCCGTCATGGGAGCAGTTCTTC. This translates into CSVRPSWEQFF.

This clonotype was seen a few times. The chain is built from TRBV12-3 or TRBV12-4 and TRBJ2-1; no firm D call. V was trimmed by 5 bases and J by 0 bases, leaving 11 bases between them. The CDR3 consists of 15 residues. The CDR3: CASSNSPSSYNEQFF. Written as DNA, the CDR3 is TGTGCCAGCAGTAATAGCCCCAGCTCCTACAATGAGCAGTTCTTC.

V usage is TRBV7-9 and J usage is TRBJ1-3; TRBD1 aligns across 7 bases. Looked up from germline, CDR1 is SEHNR and CDR2 is FQNEAQ (reference sequence). J gave up 2 bases and V 5 bases, and 9 bases lay outside the gene matches. This CDR3 contains 16 residues. CDR3 DNA: TGTGCCAGCAGCAGAGCGGGACAGCAGACTGGAAACACCATATATTTT. It is translated as CASSRAGQQTGNTIYF.

CDR3 nucleotide sequence: TGCAGTGCTAGGAACCCTCGGGGGAGGCCGAACACCGGGGAGCTGTTTTTT. Translating it yields CSARNPRGRPNTGELFF. V usage is TRBV20-1 and J usage is TRBJ2-2; D might be TRBD2 (6 bases). Germline assignment: CDR1 DFQATT and CDR2 SNEGSKA (reference sequence). The ends were cut back, 3 bases at V and 0 bases at J, with 17 bases in the middle. The CDR3 runs 17 residues.

The V call is TRBV12-3 or TRBV12-4, the J call TRBJ2-7; D remains ambiguous. V was pared by 0 bases and J by 2 bases, with 8 bases between. This CDR3 region has 14 residues. This CDR3 reads CASSLAQATYEQYF. The CDR3 coding sequence is TGTGCCAGCAGTTTAGCGCAGGCCACCTACGAGCAGTACTTC.

This clonotype appeared a few times. The chain combines TRBV4-2 with TRBJ2-1; D tentatively reads TRBD1 or TRBD2 (5 bases each). In germline, CDR1 is LGHNA, CDR2 YNFKEQ. The V and J ends lost 4 bases and 2 bases respectively, with 18 bases between them. The CDR3 is 17 residues long. CDR3: CASSPRGPEGPYNEQFF. The CDR3 bases are TGTGCCAGCAGCCCCAGAGGCCCCGAGGGGCCCTACAATGAGCAGTTCTTC.

This chain uses TRBV7-9 with TRBJ1-3; maybe TRBD1 (6 bases). Trimming stripped 6 bases from V and 0 bases from J, with 15 bases between. The CDR3 is 16 residues long. Germline V lookup: CDR1 SEHNR, CDR2 FQNEAQ (reference sequence). CDR3 residues: CASSSDRSHSGNTIYF. The CDR3 bases are TGTGCCAGCAGTTCTGACAGGTCACACTCTGGAAACACCATATATTTT.

This clonotype was counted between two and nine times. The chain joins TRBV20-1 to TRBJ2-2, with no clear D. This CDR3 has 13 amino acids. Trimming took 5 bases from V and 5 from J, leaving 12 bases between them. Per the germline V gene, CDR1 is DFQATT and CDR2 is SNEGSKA (reference sequence). CDR3 sequence reads: CSAPVGITGELFF. Written as DNA, the CDR3 is TGCAGTGCTCCGGTCGGAATTACCGGGGAGCTGTTTTTT.

V usage is TRBV11-2 and J usage is TRBJ2-1, with D perhaps matching TRBD1 or TRBD2 (6 bases each). The CDR3 is made up of 12 amino acids. Trimming stripped 5 bases from V and 10 bases from J, with 12 bases between. The germline V gene has CDR1 SGHAT and CDR2 FQNNGV. The CDR3 is CASSTTGREQFF. CDR3 in DNA: TGTGCCAGCAGCACAACAGGGAGGGAGCAGTTCTTC. The variable domain in full, completed from reference TRBV11-2 and TRBJ2-1, reads EAGVAQSPRYKIIEKRQSVAFWCNPISGHATLYWYQQILGQGPKLLIQFQNNGVVDDSQLPKDRFSAERLKGVDSTLKIQPAKLEDSAVYLCASSTTGREQFFGPGTRLTVL.

The table lists this clonotype with a few counts. In DNA form, the CDR3 reads TGTGCCAGCAGCTTGTCCAGGGAAGAGACCCAGTACTTC. Its protein product is CASSLSREETQYF. The chain couples TRBV5-6 to TRBJ2-5; tentative D call: TRBD1 (5 bases). Deletions cut 1 base from V and 3 bases from J, with 7 bases between. CDR1 and CDR2 (germline): SGHDT, YYEEEE. The CDR3 is 13 residues long.

The chain employs TRBV5-6 and TRBJ2-2; possibly TRBD2 for D (7 bases). CDR3 length: 18 residues. The germline V gene has CDR1 SGHDT and CDR2 YYEEEE. Trimming pared 3 bases from V and 3 bases from J, leaving 21 bases between. The CDR3 DNA reads as TGTGCCAGCAGCTCCACCGGGGGGCTAGCGGAGTACACCGGGGAGCTGTTTTTT. This encodes CASSSTGGLAEYTGELFF.

The gene calls are TRBV6-1 and TRBJ2-7; TRBD1 matches 8 bases. This CDR3 spans 14 amino acids. Germline CDR1 is MNHNS and CDR2 is SASEGT. V shed 5 bases, J shed 7 bases, and the junction held 10 bases outside the gene matches. The CDR3 DNA reads TGTGCCAGCAGTACCTGGACAGGGACCGGGGAGCAGTACTTC. It codes for CASSTWTGTGEQYF.

This clonotype has more than one count but fewer than ten. The chain combines TRBV20-1 with TRBJ2-7; D ambiguous. The CDR3 runs to 12 residues. V lost 0 bases to trimming and J lost 4 bases, with 7 bases between them. The V gene's germline CDR1 is DFQATT and CDR2 SNEGSKA (reference sequence). Written as DNA, the CDR3 is TGCAGTGCTAGAGACCTCGCGTACGAGCAGTACTTC. Encoded protein: CSARDLAYEQYF.

This clonotype was seen more than once but under ten times. This rearrangement joins TRBV24-1 to TRBJ2-1, with D perhaps assigned TRBD1 or TRBD2 (6 bases each). From germline, CDR1 is KGHDR and CDR2 SFDVKD. The CDR3 runs to 13 residues. Trimming removed 5 bases from V and 8 bases from J, with 12 bases in between. The CDR3 spells CATSGGRGDEQFF. In DNA form, the CDR3 reads TGTGCCACCAGTGGGGGGCGCGGGGATGAGCAGTTCTTC.